These 3 T cell receptor beta chains were all obtained from the same sample, sequenced in a study of human CD8 memory T cell subsets. The study classified TPEX cells as CCR7+ PD-1+ TIGIT+ early memory CD8+ T cells bearing exhausted-like traits. UMI-labeled 5' RACE was used to make TCR beta libraries. After re-calling the 5' RACE reads, TCRdb lists one entry per CDR3 protein, DNA absent. The sample table sets out fewer than 9,500 distinct CDR3 sequences. The sample consisted of CD8+ T cells from PBMCs. The source is a human donor in good health.

The gene calls are TRBV3-1 and TRBJ2-2; the TCRdb call, TRBD1, lacks DNA for checking. CDR1 is LGHDT and CDR2 is YNNKEL in the germline V gene (reference sequence). The CDR3 loop spans 16 amino acids. The CDR3 region is CASSPRGGPNTGELFF.

The gene calls are TRBV28 and TRBJ2-5; TCRdb's assignment of TRBD2 cannot be checked, as there is no DNA. The CDR3 covers 17 residues. The germline V gene has CDR1 MDHEN and CDR2 SYDVKM. CDR3 protein: CASSVGLAGTLQETQYF.

The rearrangement joins TRBV16 to TRBJ2-7; absent DNA, TCRdb's TRBD1 call cannot be checked. Germline V CDR1 and CDR2: KGHSY, FQNENV. The CDR3 extends over 13 amino acids. The CDR3 here is CASSQGQGSEQYF.